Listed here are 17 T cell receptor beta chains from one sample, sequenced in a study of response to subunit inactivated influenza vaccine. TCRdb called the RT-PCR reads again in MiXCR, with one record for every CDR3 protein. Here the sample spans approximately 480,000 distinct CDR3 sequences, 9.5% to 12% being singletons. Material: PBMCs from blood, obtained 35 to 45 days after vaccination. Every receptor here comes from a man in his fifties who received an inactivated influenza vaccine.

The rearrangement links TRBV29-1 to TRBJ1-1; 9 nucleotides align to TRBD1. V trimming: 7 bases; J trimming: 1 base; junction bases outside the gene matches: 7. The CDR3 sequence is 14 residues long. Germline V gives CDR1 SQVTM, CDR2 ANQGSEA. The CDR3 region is CSAGDRVKNTEAFF. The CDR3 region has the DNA TGCAGCGCTGGGGACAGGGTAAAGAACACTGAAGCTTTCTTT.

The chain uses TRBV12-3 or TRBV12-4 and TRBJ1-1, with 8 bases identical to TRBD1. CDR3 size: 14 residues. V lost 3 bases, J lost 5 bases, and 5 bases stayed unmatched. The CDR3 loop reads CASSFTGGATEAFF. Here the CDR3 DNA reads TGTGCCAGCAGTTTCACAGGGGGGGCAACTGAAGCTTTCTTT.

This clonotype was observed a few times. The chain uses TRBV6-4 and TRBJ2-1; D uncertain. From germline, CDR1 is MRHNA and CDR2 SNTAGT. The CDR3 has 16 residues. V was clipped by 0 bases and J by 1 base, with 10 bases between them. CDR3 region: CASSDSGVASYNEQFF. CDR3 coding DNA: TGTGCCAGCAGTGACTCCGGCGTCGCGTCCTACAATGAGCAGTTCTTC.

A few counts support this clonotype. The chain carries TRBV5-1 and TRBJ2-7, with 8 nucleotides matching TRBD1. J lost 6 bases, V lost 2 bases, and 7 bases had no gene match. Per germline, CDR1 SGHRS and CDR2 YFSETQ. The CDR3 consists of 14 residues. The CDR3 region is CASSFPDRAGEQYF. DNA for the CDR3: TGCGCCAGCAGCTTTCCGGACAGGGCAGGCGAGCAGTACTTC.

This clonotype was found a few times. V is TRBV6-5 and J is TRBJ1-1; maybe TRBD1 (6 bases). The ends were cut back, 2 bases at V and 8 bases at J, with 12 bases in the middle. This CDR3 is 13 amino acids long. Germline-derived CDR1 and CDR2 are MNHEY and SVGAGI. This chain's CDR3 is CASSYRAGAEAFF. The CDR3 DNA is TGTGCCAGCAGTTACCGCGCAGGGGCAGAAGCTTTCTTT.

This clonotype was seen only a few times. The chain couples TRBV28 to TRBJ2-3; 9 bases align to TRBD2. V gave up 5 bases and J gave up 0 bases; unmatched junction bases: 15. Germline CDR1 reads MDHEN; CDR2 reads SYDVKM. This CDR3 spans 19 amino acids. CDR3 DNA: TGTGCCAGCAGTCCCACGACATATAATAGCGGGAGAAGCACAGATACGCAGTATTTT. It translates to CASSPTTYNSGRSTDTQYF.

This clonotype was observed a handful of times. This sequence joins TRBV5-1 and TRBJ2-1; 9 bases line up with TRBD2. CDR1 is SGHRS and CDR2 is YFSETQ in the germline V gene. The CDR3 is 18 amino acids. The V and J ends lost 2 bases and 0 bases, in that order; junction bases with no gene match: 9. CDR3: CASSFGTSPTSSYNEQFF. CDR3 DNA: TGCGCCAGCAGCTTCGGGACTAGCCCTACAAGCTCCTACAATGAGCAGTTCTTC.

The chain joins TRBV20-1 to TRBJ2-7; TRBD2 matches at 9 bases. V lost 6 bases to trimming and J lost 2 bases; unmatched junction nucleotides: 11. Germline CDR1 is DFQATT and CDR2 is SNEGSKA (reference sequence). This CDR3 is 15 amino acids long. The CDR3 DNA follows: TGCAGTGCCCCGGGGGGTCTAGCGGGGCCCTACGAGCAGTACTTC. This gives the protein CSAPGGLAGPYEQYF.

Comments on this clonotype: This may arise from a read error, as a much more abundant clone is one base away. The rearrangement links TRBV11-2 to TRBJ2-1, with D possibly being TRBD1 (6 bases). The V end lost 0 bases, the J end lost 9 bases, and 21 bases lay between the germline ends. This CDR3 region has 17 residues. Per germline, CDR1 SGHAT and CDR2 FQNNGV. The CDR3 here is CASSLELQGILTTEQFF. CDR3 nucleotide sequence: TGTGCCAGCAGCTTAGAGTTACAGGGAATACTAACCACTGAGCAGTTCTTC.

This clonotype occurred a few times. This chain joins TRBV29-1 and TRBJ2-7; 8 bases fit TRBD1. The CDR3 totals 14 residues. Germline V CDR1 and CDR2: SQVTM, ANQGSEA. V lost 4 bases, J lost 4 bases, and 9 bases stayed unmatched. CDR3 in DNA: TGCAGCGTTGCCGCAGGGGGCCGGCCTTACGAGCAGTACTTC. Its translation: CSVAAGGRPYEQYF.

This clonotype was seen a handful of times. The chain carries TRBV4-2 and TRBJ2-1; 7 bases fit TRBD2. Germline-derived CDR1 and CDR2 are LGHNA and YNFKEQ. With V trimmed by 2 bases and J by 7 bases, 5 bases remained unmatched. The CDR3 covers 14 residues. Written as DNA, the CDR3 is TGTGCCAGCAGCCAACCCCGGGGAGGGAATGAGCAGTTCTTC. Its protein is CASSQPRGGNEQFF.

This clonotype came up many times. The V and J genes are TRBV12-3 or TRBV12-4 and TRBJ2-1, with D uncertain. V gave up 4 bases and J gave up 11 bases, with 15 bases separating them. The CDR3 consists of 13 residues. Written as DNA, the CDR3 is TGTGCCAGCAGTTCCTTAGGCGGCGTGAAGCAGTTCTTC. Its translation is CASSSLGGVKQFF.

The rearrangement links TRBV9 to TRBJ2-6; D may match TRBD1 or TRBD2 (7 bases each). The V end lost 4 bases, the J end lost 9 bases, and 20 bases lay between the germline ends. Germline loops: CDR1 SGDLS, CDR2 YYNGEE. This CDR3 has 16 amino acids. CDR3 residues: CASSSGGAVLDNVLTF. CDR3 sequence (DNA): TGTGCCAGCAGCTCAGGGGGGGCAGTGTTGGACAACGTCCTGACTTTC.

The CDR3 DNA follows: TGTGCCAGCAGCTTAACCTCCGTGCAGGGCCACTATGGCTACACCTTC. Translating it yields CASSLTSVQGHYGYTF. V usage is TRBV7-2 and J usage is TRBJ1-2; TRBD1 is a possible D gene (5 bases). The V end lost 2 bases, the J end lost 3 bases, and 16 bases lay between the germline ends. Germline V gives CDR1 SGHTA, CDR2 FQGNSA. The CDR3 loop spans 16 amino acids.

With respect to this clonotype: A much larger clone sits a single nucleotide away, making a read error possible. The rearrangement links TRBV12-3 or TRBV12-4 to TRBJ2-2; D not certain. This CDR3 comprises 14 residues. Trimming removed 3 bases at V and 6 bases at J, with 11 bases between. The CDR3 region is CASSLAISAGELFF. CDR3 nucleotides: TGTGCCAGCAGTTTGGCCATATCAGCCGGGGAGCTGTTTTTT.

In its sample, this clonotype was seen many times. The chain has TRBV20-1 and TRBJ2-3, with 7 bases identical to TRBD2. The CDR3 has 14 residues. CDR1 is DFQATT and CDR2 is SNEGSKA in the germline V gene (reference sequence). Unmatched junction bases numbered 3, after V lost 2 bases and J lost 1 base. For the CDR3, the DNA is TGCAGTGCTAGACTAGCGGTCGGCACAGATACGCAGTATTTT. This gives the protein CSARLAVGTDTQYF.

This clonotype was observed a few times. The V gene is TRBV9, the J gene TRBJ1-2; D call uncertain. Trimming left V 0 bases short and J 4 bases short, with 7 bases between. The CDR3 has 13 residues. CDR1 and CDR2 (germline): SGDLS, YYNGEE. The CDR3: CASSVDWAYGYTF. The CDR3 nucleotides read TGTGCCAGCAGCGTAGACTGGGCCTATGGCTACACCTTC. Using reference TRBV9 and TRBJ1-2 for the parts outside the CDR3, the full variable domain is DSGVTQTPKHLITATGQRVTLRCSPRSGDLSVYWYQQSLDQGLQFLIQYYNGEERAKGNILERFSAQQFPDLHSELNLSSLELGDSALYFCASSVDWAYGYTFGSGTRLTVV.